The 24 T cell receptor beta chains given below trace back to one sample, sequenced in a study of cytomegalovirus exposure and HLA in healthy donors. The PCR ran on 60 Vbeta and 13 Jbeta primers. Data came from immunoSEQ multiplex PCR; TCRdb stores just in-frame clones and leaves some out. Of roughly 150,000 clones in the sample, about 72% were seen once. The sample taken for sequencing was PBMCs. Every receptor here comes from a male donor in good health and CMV-seronegative.

A few counts support this clone. V usage is TRBV5-5 and J usage is TRBJ2-7; perhaps TRBD2 as D (6 bases). The V gene's germline CDR1 is SGHKS and CDR2 YYEKEE (reference sequence). V was clipped by 1 base and J by 1 base, with 15 bases between them. This CDR3 contains 16 residues. CDR3 residues: CASSLYATGDSYEQYF. The CDR3 bases are TGTGCCAGCAGCTTGTACGCAACGGGGGATTCCTACGAGCAGTACTTC.

The genes are TRBV7-9 and TRBJ2-1; no clear D. The V gene lost 1 base and the J gene lost 5 bases, with 6 bases spanning the gap. Germline V gene lookup returns CDR1 SEHNR and CDR2 FQNEAQ (reference sequence). This CDR3 has 13 amino acids. The CDR3 reads CASSLGADNEQFF. CDR3 in DNA: TGTGCCAGCAGCTTAGGGGCAGACAATGAGCAGTTCTTC.

The V gene is TRBV5-1, the J gene TRBJ2-7; no clear D. V lost 0 bases and J 0 bases, leaving 4 bases between the germline ends. The CDR3 is 13 amino acids. The germline gives CDR1 SGHRS, CDR2 YFSETQ. CDR3 bases: TGCGCCAGCAGCTTGGCCTCCTCCTACGAGCAGTACTTC. It translates to CASSLASSYEQYF.

This chain links TRBV19 with TRBJ1-1, with 7 bases that match TRBD1. V dropped 7 bases and J dropped 0; count of bases not matched to a gene: 8. The V gene's germline CDR1 is LNHDA and CDR2 SQIVND (reference sequence). This CDR3 has 15 residues. The CDR3 sequence is CASTDRQGLNTEAFF. The CDR3 DNA sequence: TGTGCCAGTACTGATCGACAGGGCTTGAACACTGAAGCTTTCTTT.

The chain carries TRBV7-6 and TRBJ2-6; 8 bases match TRBD1. Germline values: CDR1 SGHVS, CDR2 FNYEAQ. The CDR3 spans 17 residues. V shed 4 bases and J 2 bases; nucleotides not matched to a gene: 7. CDR3: CASSSWTGRTGANVLTF. The CDR3 DNA sequence: TGTGCCAGCAGCTCCTGGACAGGGAGGACTGGGGCCAACGTCCTGACTTTC.

This clone was found a few times. This chain connects TRBV27 to TRBJ2-2; 11 nucleotides line up with TRBD2. The germline V gene has CDR1 MNHEY and CDR2 SMNVEV (reference sequence). The CDR3 totals 16 residues. Trimming took 1 base from V and 4 from J; bases not matched to a gene: 2. CDR3 in amino acids: CASSLLLAGATGELFF. The CDR3 bases are TGTGCCAGCAGTTTATTACTAGCGGGGGCCACCGGGGAGCTGTTTTTT.

With regard to this clone: Different DNA sequences within this sample yield the same CDR3. The genes are TRBV5-1 and TRBJ2-1; D is possibly TRBD1 (6 bases). Germline-derived CDR1 and CDR2 are SGHRS and YFSETQ. This CDR3 has 14 amino acids. V lost 4 bases and J 4 bases, leaving 12 bases between the germline ends. The DNA for the CDR3 is TGCGCCAGCAGCCCAGGACAGAGTTACAATGAGCAGTTCTTC. This translates into CASSPGQSYNEQFF.

A remark on this clone: Germline and junction disagree at one end, which may indicate a read error. The chain uses TRBV7-7 and TRBJ2-7, with 9 nucleotides matching TRBD1. The CDR3 is made up of 13 amino acids. The germline gives CDR1 SSHAT, CDR2 FNYEAQ (reference sequence). This CDR3 reads CASSLGQGREQYF. For the CDR3, the DNA is TGTGCTAGCAGCTTAGGACAGGGGAGGGAGCAGTACTTC.

This clone has more than one count but fewer than ten. The chain has TRBV7-2 and TRBJ2-7; the match to TRBD1 covers 11 bases. The CDR3 runs to 14 residues. Trimming took 0 bases from V and 7 from J; bases not matched to a gene: 2. Looked up from germline, CDR1 is SGHTA and CDR2 is FQGNSA. CDR3 protein: CASSLAGQGEEQYF. The CDR3 DNA is TGTGCCAGCAGCTTAGCGGGACAGGGGGAAGAGCAGTACTTC.

The chain recombines TRBV2 with TRBJ2-3, with TRBD2 identical over 9 bases. Germline V gene sequence: CDR1 SNHLY, CDR2 FYNNEI. The CDR3 has 15 residues. With 4 bases clipped from V and 3 bases from J, the junction kept 5 bases outside the gene matches. CDR3 DNA sequence: TGTGCCAGCAGTGCGGCGCTAGCGGGAACAGATACGCAGTATTTT. Translating it yields CASSAALAGTDTQYF.

V and J are TRBV5-1 and TRBJ2-5; the D gene is possibly TRBD1 (6 bases). The germline CDR1 and CDR2 sequences are SGHRS and YFSETQ. V shed 4 bases and J shed 5 bases, with 15 bases lying between them. The CDR3 contains 14 residues. Here the CDR3 reads CASSTNRVMETQYF. The CDR3 nucleotides read TGCGCCAGCAGCACAAACAGGGTAATGGAGACCCAGTACTTC.

J is TRBJ1-4 and V is TRBV18; 8 positions agree with TRBD1. The CDR3 consists of 15 residues. After removal of 3 bases from V and 7 bases from J, the junction contained 7 bases not matched to a gene. Germline V lookup: CDR1 KGHSH, CDR2 LQKENI. The CDR3 DNA follows: TGTGCCAGCTCACCCGGGACAGGAGAGGGTGAAAAACTGTTTTTT. It translates to CASSPGTGEGEKLFF.

The gene calls are TRBV28 and TRBJ2-1, with TRBD2 matching over 7 bases. After removal of 6 bases from V and 2 bases from J, the junction contained 7 bases not matched to a gene. Germline lookup yields CDR1 MDHEN and CDR2 SYDVKM. The CDR3 runs to 15 residues. CDR3 DNA: TGTGCCAGCAGACCACTAGCGAGGGCCTACAATGAGCAGTTCTTC. It codes for CASRPLARAYNEQFF.

The chain is built from TRBV28 and TRBJ1-2; 12 bases match TRBD1. V shed 7 bases, J shed 6 bases, and the junction held 12 bases outside the gene matches. The length of the CDR3 is 16 residues. The germline CDR1 and CDR2 sequences are MDHEN and SYDVKM. The CDR3 sequence is CASTWGGTGGANGYTF. The CDR3 DNA reads as TGTGCCAGCACCTGGGGTGGGACAGGGGGCGCGAATGGCTACACCTTC.

This CDR3 is CASSAAGQEYEQYF. The CDR3 coding sequence is TGTGCCAGTAGTGCGGCGGGACAGGAGTACGAGCAGTACTTC. The chain recombines TRBV19 with TRBJ2-7; 8 nucleotides agree with TRBD1. Looked up from germline, CDR1 is LNHDA and CDR2 is SQIVND (reference sequence). The CDR3 is 14 amino acids. The junction had 7 bases not matched to a gene; V was cut back by 5 bases and J by 4 bases.

V and J are TRBV5-1 and TRBJ1-1; 12 positions match TRBD1. CDR1 and CDR2 (germline): SGHRS, YFSETQ. The CDR3 is 15 residues long. The junction had 4 bases not matched to a gene; V was cut back by 4 bases and J by 3 bases. The CDR3: CASSLGQGAYTEAFF. The CDR3 DNA sequence: TGCGCCAGCAGCCTGGGACAGGGGGCGTACACTGAAGCTTTCTTT.

The chain carries TRBV5-4 and TRBJ2-3; 7 nucleotides agree with TRBD2. After removal of 4 bases from V and 3 bases from J, the junction contained 5 bases not matched to a gene. The CDR3 runs 14 residues. CDR1 SGHNT and CDR2 YYREEE come from the germline V gene (reference sequence). The DNA for the CDR3 is TGTGCCAGCAGCAATGGCGGGAGAACAGATACGCAGTATTTT. It encodes CASSNGGRTDTQYF. Drawing the rest from reference TRBV5-4 and TRBJ2-3, the complete variable domain is ETGVTQSPTHLIKTRGQQVTLRCSSQSGHNTVSWYQQALGQGPQFIFQYYREEENGRGNFPPRFSGLQFPNYSSELNVNALELDDSALYLCASSNGGRTDTQYFGPGTRLTVL.

The chain employs TRBV30 and TRBJ2-1; 7 nucleotides align to TRBD1. The CDR3 is made up of 14 amino acids. V trimming: 0 bases; J trimming: 6 bases; junction bases outside the gene matches: 5. CDR1 is GTSNPN, CDR2 SVGIG, per germline (reference sequence). CDR3: CAWSVETGFNEQFF. Here the CDR3 DNA reads TGTGCCTGGAGTGTGGAGACAGGGTTCAATGAGCAGTTCTTC.

The chain uses TRBV7-9 and TRBJ1-3; D is unclear. The CDR3 is 13 amino acids. The germline CDR1 and CDR2 sequences are SEHNR and FQNEAQ (reference sequence). V gave up 6 bases and J gave up 7 bases, with 13 bases separating them. The CDR3 loop reads CASSHSNGNTIYF. In DNA form, the CDR3 reads TGTGCCAGCAGTCACAGTAATGGGAACACCATATATTTT.

V gene TRBV28 combines with J gene TRBJ2-1; the match to TRBD2 covers 7 bases. The CDR3 has 14 residues. Germline V lookup: CDR1 MDHEN, CDR2 SYDVKM. Unmatched junction bases numbered 5, after V lost 2 bases and J lost 7 bases. DNA for the CDR3: TGTGCCAGCAGTTTAGGCGGGAGTCGGAATGAGCAGTTCTTC. Its protein is CASSLGGSRNEQFF.

V is TRBV19 and J is TRBJ2-7, with 7 bases lining up with TRBD2. The CDR3 length is 15 residues. Per germline, CDR1 LNHDA and CDR2 SQIVND (reference sequence). V dropped 5 bases and J dropped 6; count of bases not matched to a gene: 13. CDR3 nucleotide sequence: TGTGCCAGTAGTGTCACCGGGACGGGACTAAGCGAGCAGTACTTC. This codes for CASSVTGTGLSEQYF.

This rearrangement joins TRBV2 to TRBJ1-1; D might be TRBD1 (5 bases). Germline V gene sequence: CDR1 SNHLY, CDR2 FYNNEI. The CDR3 is made up of 15 amino acids. Trimming pared 6 bases from V and 2 bases from J, leaving 16 bases between. The CDR3 DNA is TGTGCCAGCAGGCCATTGGGGCAGGGCAACACTGAAGCTTTCTTT. Amino acids: CASRPLGQGNTEAFF.

This clone was seen just once. The chain combines TRBV5-4 with TRBJ2-7, with D possibly matching TRBD1 (6 bases). CDR1 is SGHNT, CDR2 YYREEE, per germline (reference sequence). This CDR3 contains 14 residues. The ends were cut back, 3 bases at V and 7 bases at J, with 17 bases in the middle. Here the CDR3 DNA reads TGTGCCAGCAGCTCGCTCACAGGGTCAGGGGAGCAGTACTTC. Its protein is CASSSLTGSGEQYF.

The chain couples TRBV4-3 to TRBJ1-2; 7 bases line up with TRBD1. This CDR3 is 17 amino acids long. J was trimmed by 2 bases and V by 2 bases; bases with no gene match: 11. In germline, CDR1 is LGHNA, CDR2 YSLEER. The CDR3 here is CASSQYTGTANNYGYTF. As DNA, the CDR3 is TGCGCCAGCAGCCAATACACCGGGACAGCGAACAACTATGGCTACACCTTC.